The T cell receptor (beta chain) under discussion was sequenced for a study of blood T cell repertoires in COVID-19. Study at large: Collection of acute and convalescent COVID-19 samples took place in the United States, Italy and Spain.

This CDR3 has 14 residues. V was clipped by 5 bases and J by 4 bases, with 14 bases between them. Germline CDR1 ENHRY, CDR2 SYGVKD. The age range of participants was 18 to 89 years, with residence in about 25 US areas. Some clones are missing from TCRdb's copy, which holds only in-frame ones; the method was immunoSEQ multiplex PCR. The sample lists 200,000 to 300,000 clones, roughly 85% seen once, with 9.1% in the top ten. The sample was PBMCs or T cells enriched from blood (not recorded which). The rearrangement links TRBV10-3 to TRBJ1-1, with TRBD1 as a possible D gene (6 bases). This receptor was taken from a woman between 45 and 65 years old with acute COVID-19. DNA of the CDR3: TGTGCCATCAGTTCCTCTGGGGGCGGCACTGAAGCTTTCTTT. Amino acid sequence: CAISSSGGGTEAFF.